This T cell receptor (beta chain) was identified in a study of blood T cells in healthy people across ages. Whole-study results and caveats: As age increased, TCR beta diversity per million T cells fell in a roughly linear fashion.

As concerns this clonotype: Its antigen is still unknown.

For the second PCR, which ran for about 7 to 11 cycles, a sample-barcoded 5' primer and a J-beta primer mix were used. TCRdb re-called the 5' RACE reads with MiXCR, one entry per CDR3 protein. The data contain roughly 800,000 distinct CDR3 sequences, about 25% of them singletons. The data were also submitted as part of a second study, on T cells of mothers and their children.

The source of this sequence is a boy aged 5 to 17 in good health. The source material was blood.

The CDR3 loop reads CASSVAGNPNEKLFF. CDR3 nucleotides: TGTGCCAGCAGCGTCGCCGGGAACCCTAATGAAAAACTGTTTTTT. The chain is built from TRBV9 and TRBJ1-4; no firm D call. Trimming removed 2 bases at V and 3 bases at J, with 11 bases between. The CDR3 is 15 residues long. In germline, CDR1 is SGDLS, CDR2 YYNGEE. Full variable domain (remainder filled in from reference TRBV9 and TRBJ1-4): DSGVTQTPKHLITATGQRVTLRCSPRSGDLSVYWYQQSLDQGLQFLIQYYNGEERAKGNILERFSAQQFPDLHSELNLSSLELGDSALYFCASSVAGNPNEKLFFGSGTQLSVL.